This is a list of T cell receptor beta chains from one sample in a study of blood T cell repertoires in COVID-19. Method: immunoSEQ multiplex PCR; TCRdb's copy keeps in-frame clones and lacks some. The sample holds some 150,000 clones, 65% to 90% seen once. The specimen was peripheral blood. The source is a woman aged 60-75 years with active or convalescent COVID-19. Both conserved end residues are part of each CDR3. D genes are given only for firm matches. Some rows mark clone size as missing; the rest say once, few, many or name a class of expanded clone.

NA	NA	TRBV28	TRBJ2-3	TGTGCCAGCCGAAGACAGAAAACCACAGATACGCAGTATTTT	CASRRQKTTDTQYF
NA	TRBD1	TRBV19	TRBJ1-5	TGTGCCACCTCGGACAGGGTCGGGCAGCCCCAGCATTTT	CATSDRVGQPQHF
NA	NA	TRBV5-1	TRBJ2-1	TGCGCCAGCAGCTTGGGGGGAGAGTACAATGAGCAGTTCTTC	CASSLGGEYNEQFF
once	NA	TRBV6-5	TRBJ1-5	TGTGCCAGCAGTTACCAGGGCAATCAGCCCCAGCATTTT	CASSYQGNQPQHF
NA	NA	TRBV6-2/TRBV6-3	TRBJ1-1	TGTGCCAGCAGTGTGTACAGGGTGGACACTGAAGCTTTCTTT	CASSVYRVDTEAFF
NA	TRBD1	TRBV6-5	TRBJ2-1	TGTGCCAGCAGAAGGACAGGGGAGGGTGAGCAGTTCTTC	CASRRTGEGEQFF
NA	NA	TRBV5-1	TRBJ2-2	TGCGCCAGCAGCCTTGTCGTGGTAGCGAACACCGGGGAGCTGTTTTTT	CASSLVVVANTGELFF
NA	NA	TRBV19	TRBJ1-4	TGTGCCAGTAGTACTAGACAGGCGGGAGCTAATGAAAAACTGTTTTTT	CASSTRQAGANEKLFF
NA	TRBD1	TRBV10-1	TRBJ2-2	TGCGCCAGCAGCTCCGGGACAGGGGACACCGGGGAGCTGTTTTTT	CASSSGTGDTGELFF
NA	NA	TRBV21-1	TRBJ1-6	TGTGCCAGCAGCAAAGATCTGAGTTCGAATTCACCCCTCCACTTT	CASSKDLSSNSPLHF
NA	TRBD2	TRBV9	TRBJ2-7	TGTGCCAGCAGCACCGGGACTAGCGGTTTAGGGCAGTACTTC	CASSTGTSGLGQYF
NA	TRBD1	TRBV19	TRBJ1-4	TGTGCCAGTAGTATTGGGGGACAGATTAATGAAAAACTGTTTTTT	CASSIGGQINEKLFF
NA	NA	TRBV19	TRBJ1-1	TGTGCCAGTAGTATAGATCGGTCAGGGGTTCAAGCTTTCTTT	CASSIDRSGVQAFF
NA	NA	TRBV27	TRBJ2-5	TGTGCCAGCAGTTTGGGGCGGGGAGGGACCCAGTACTTC	CASSLGRGGTQYF
NA	NA	TRBV11-2	TRBJ2-5	TGTGCCAGCAGCCTGGGCCATGAAGAGACCCAGTACTTC	CASSLGHEETQYF
NA	NA	TRBV11-2	TRBJ2-7	TGTGCCAGCAGCTTCACTCGGACAGAACATCCCTACGAGCAGTACTTC	CASSFTRTEHPYEQYF
NA	TRBD2	TRBV29-1	TRBJ2-1	TGCAGCGTTCGGGGTAGCGGGAACCTCAATGAGCAGTTCTTC	CSVRGSGNLNEQFF
few	TRBD1	TRBV6-2/TRBV6-3	TRBJ2-1	TGTGCCAGCAGTTACACACAGGGGGCAAATGAGCAGTTCTTC	CASSYTQGANEQFF
NA	NA	TRBV2	TRBJ2-5	TGTGCCAGCAGTGAAAACCGGGAGACCCAGTACTTC	CASSENRETQYF
few	NA	TRBV6-2/TRBV6-3	TRBJ1-2	TGTGCCAGCAGTAGTCTACAGGTCATGAGTCTCCACTCCAGTGGCTACACCTTC	CASSSLQVMSLHSSGYTF
NA	NA	TRBV2	TRBJ1-2	TGTGCCAGCAATACGGGATATGGCTACACCTTC	CASNTGYGYTF
NA	NA	TRBV7-9	TRBJ1-2	TGTGCCAGCACCCCTGGGGGGGGAAACTATGGCTACACCTTC	CASTPGGGNYGYTF
NA	TRBD2	TRBV7-3	TRBJ2-1	TGTGCCAGCAGCCCTCGACTAGCGGCCAACCCCCATGAGCAGTTCTTC	CASSPRLAANPHEQFF
once	NA	TRBV20-1	TRBJ1-1	TGCAGTGCTAGTACAAATGAAGCTTTCTTT	CSASTNEAFF
NA	NA	TRBV10-2	TRBJ1-5	TGCGCCAGCAGTGATAGGGGGATCCAGCCCCAGCATTTT	CASSDRGIQPQHF
NA	NA	TRBV28	TRBJ2-7	TGTGCCAGCGGACCCACAGGAGGGACCTACGAGCAGTACTTC	CASGPTGGTYEQYF
NA	NA	TRBV27	TRBJ2-1	TGTGCCAGCAGTTTAGCGCCATCCTGGTCCGATGAGCAGTTCTTC	CASSLAPSWSDEQFF
once	TRBD1	TRBV5-4	TRBJ2-2	TGTGCCAGCAGCCAGCCGACAGGGGCAGGGGAGCTGTTTTTT	CASSQPTGAGELFF
few	NA	TRBV2	TRBJ2-7	TGTGCCAGCAGAACTCCGGGATCAATATACGAGCAGTACTTC	CASRTPGSIYEQYF
once	NA	TRBV5-1	TRBJ1-1	TGCGCCAGCAGCCTTATTTTGGGGGGGAACACTGAAGCTTTCTTT	CASSLILGGNTEAFF
NA	NA	TRBV18	TRBJ2-2	TGTGCCAGCTCACCTAATATGTCCGGGGAGCTGTTTTTT	CASSPNMSGELFF